Presented here are 14 T cell receptor beta chains from one specimen sequenced in a study of OX40 agonist ivuxolimab in advanced cancers. Assay used: immunoSEQ multiplex PCR; TCRdb lists only in-frame clones, some missing. The data hold some 97,000 clones, with almost 90% observed a single time. The starting material was CD4+ or CD8+ T cells sorted from blood, obtained in a trial of the OX40 agonist ivuxolimab. The source is an adult with an advanced solid tumor such as melanoma, head and neck, liver or kidney cancer.

This chain uses TRBV6-5 with TRBJ2-7, with 8 bases that match TRBD1. This CDR3 spans 15 amino acids. CDR1 and CDR2 (germline): MNHEY, SVGAGI. Trimming cost V 6 bases and J 7 bases; bases outside gene matches: 14. The CDR3 reads CASRSFGQGLREQYF. The CDR3 region has the DNA TGTGCCAGCAGATCCTTTGGACAGGGTTTGAGAGAGCAGTACTTC.

The chain employs TRBV19 and TRBJ2-2; D could derive from TRBD1 or TRBD2 (5 bases each). This CDR3 comprises 15 residues. V lost 9 bases, J lost 3 bases, and 17 bases lay in between. The germline gives CDR1 LNHDA, CDR2 SQIVND (reference sequence). The CDR3 DNA follows: TGTGCCAGCACCTCGGGGCACACATACACCGGGGAGCTGTTTTTT. Protein: CASTSGHTYTGELFF. Using reference TRBV19 and TRBJ2-2 for the parts outside the CDR3, the full variable domain is DGGITQSPKYLFRKEGQNVTLSCEQNLNHDAMYWYRQDPGQGLRLIYYSQIVNDFQKGDIAEGYSVSREKKESFPLTVTSAQKNPTAFYLCASTSGHTYTGELFFGEGSRLTVL.

The J gene is TRBJ1-5, the V gene TRBV10-3; a possible D gene is TRBD1 (6 bases). The CDR3 is 14 amino acids. Germline V gene sequence: CDR1 ENHRY, CDR2 SYGVKD. With 0 bases removed from V and 9 bases from J, the gap between germline ends came to 12 bases. The CDR3 region has the DNA TGTGCCATCAGTGAGTCCACAGGGTTTCGGCCCCAGCATTTT. Translation gives CAISESTGFRPQHF.

The J gene is TRBJ2-2, the V gene TRBV25-1; 8 nucleotides match TRBD1. Germline lookup yields CDR1 MGHDK and CDR2 SYGVNS. The length of the CDR3 is 14 residues. V was clipped by 7 bases and J by 6 bases; unmatched bases: 7. The CDR3: CASTQGERAGELFF. CDR3 sequence (DNA): TGTGCCAGCACACAGGGGGAGAGGGCCGGGGAGCTGTTTTTT.

V usage is TRBV5-1 and J usage is TRBJ1-1; no firm D call. The CDR3 spans 13 residues. Germline CDR1 SGHRS, CDR2 YFSETQ. Trimming took off 2 bases at V and 4 bases at J, with 9 bases between the two ends. As DNA, the CDR3 is TGCGCCAGCAGCTTACGGGCAGCCACTGAAGCTTTCTTT. Its translation: CASSLRAATEAFF.

The chain recombines TRBV5-1 with TRBJ2-5; 14 bases are shared with TRBD2. This CDR3 is 18 amino acids long. V dropped 0 bases and J dropped 4; count of bases not matched to a gene: 8. The germline CDR1 and CDR2 sequences are SGHRS and YFSETQ. The CDR3 loop is CASSLGTSGRSSGETQYF. In DNA form, the CDR3 reads TGCGCCAGCAGCTTGGGGACTAGCGGGAGGAGCTCAGGAGAGACCCAGTACTTC. The full variable domain, completed using reference TRBV5-1 and TRBJ2-5, is KAGVTQTPRYLIKTRGQQVTLSCSPISGHRSVSWYQQTPGQGLQFLFEYFSETQRNKGNFPGRFSGRQFSNSRSEMNVSTLELGDSALYLCASSLGTSGRSSGETQYFGPGTRLLVL.

This clone has only a few counts. The chain is built from TRBV9 and TRBJ2-7; no definite D call. CDR1 is SGDLS, CDR2 YYNGEE, per germline. Trimming took 2 bases from V and 2 from J, leaving 11 bases between them. CDR3 size: 14 residues. The CDR3 nucleotides are TGTGCCAGCAGCGTCCCCTCGTCAACCTACGAGCAGTACTTC. Its translation: CASSVPSSTYEQYF.

This sequence joins TRBV4-1 and TRBJ2-3, with 8 bases matching TRBD2. The CDR3 covers 16 residues. J lost 2 bases, V lost 0 bases, and 4 bases had no gene match. Germline values: CDR1 MGHRA, CDR2 YSYEKL. In DNA form, the CDR3 reads TGCGCCAGCAGCCAAGACCCAGCGGGGGTCACAGATACGCAGTATTTT. Residues: CASSQDPAGVTDTQYF.

The chain carries TRBV28 and TRBJ1-3; weak D call: TRBD1 (5 bases). The CDR3 has 13 residues. Trimming removed 5 bases from V and 7 bases from J, with 12 bases in between. Germline V lookup: CDR1 MDHEN, CDR2 SYDVKM. The CDR3 DNA is TGTGCCAGCAGTCCAAGGTGGGGGAACACCATATATTTT. It encodes CASSPRWGNTIYF.

This chain joins TRBV7-9 and TRBJ2-3; TRBD2 agrees at 11 bases. V was clipped by 1 base and J by 2 bases; unmatched bases: 5. Per germline, CDR1 SEHNR and CDR2 FQNEAQ (reference sequence). The CDR3 runs 17 residues. The CDR3 here is CASSLGLAGGVTDTQYF. The CDR3 DNA follows: TGTGCCAGCAGCTTAGGTCTAGCGGGAGGTGTCACAGATACGCAGTATTTT.

The chain carries TRBV5-6 and TRBJ2-3; TRBD2 matches 11 bases. The CDR3 runs 16 residues. Germline V gene sequence: CDR1 SGHDT, CDR2 YYEEEE. J lost 6 bases, V lost 1 base, and 7 bases had no gene match. In DNA, the CDR3 is TGTGCCAGCAGCTTGAATAGCGGGAGGGCCCTTGATACGCAGTATTTT. Its protein product is CASSLNSGRALDTQYF.

The chain links TRBV14 to TRBJ1-2, with D possibly being TRBD1 (5 bases). The CDR3 consists of 13 residues. Trimming took off 1 base at V and 8 bases at J, with 11 bases between the two ends. Germline CDR1 is SGHDN and CDR2 is FVKESK. The DNA of the CDR3 is TGTGCCAGCAGCCAAGTTTGGGGCGAGGGCTACACCTTC. Its translation is CASSQVWGEGYTF.

J is TRBJ2-1 and V is TRBV6-1; TRBD2 aligns across 12 bases. This CDR3 region has 14 residues. CDR1 MNHNS and CDR2 SASEGT come from the germline V gene. With 6 bases clipped from V and 12 bases from J, the junction kept 9 bases outside the gene matches. The CDR3 DNA follows: TGTGCCAGCAGCCTAGCGGGAGGGCCCTCTGGGCAGTTCTTC. Its translation is CASSLAGGPSGQFF.

The chain links TRBV11-3 to TRBJ2-1, with 12 bases aligning to TRBD2. The CDR3 extends over 15 amino acids. The ends lost 5 bases at V and 8 bases at J; junction bases unmatched: 7. Germline V gene lookup returns CDR1 SGHNT and CDR2 YENEEA. The CDR3 reads CASSQGLAGNHEQFF. The CDR3 region has the DNA TGTGCCAGCAGCCAAGGACTAGCGGGAAATCATGAGCAGTTCTTC.